These T cell receptor beta chains were read from a single sample in a study of T cells expressing NK-cell markers. TCRdb re-called the 5' RACE reads; one entry per CDR3 protein, DNA not given. The ten top clones account for approximately 3.6%, within a sample of 500,000 or so distinct CDR3 sequences. Sequencing input: blood T cells: a sorted CD56 or NKG2C T cell subset, CD4+ or CD8+ T cells, or bulk PBMC T cells (not recorded which). The receptor set was obtained from a man aged 18 to 30 in good health. CDR3s include the opening cysteine and the closing phenylalanine or tryptophan.

j_call v_call cdr3_aa
TRBJ2-3 TRBV4-3 CASSQDQGWAQYF
TRBJ1-4 TRBV7-9 CASSLDQLRTTNEKLFF
TRBJ2-1 TRBV5-1 CASSLAVTGAGDEQFF
TRBJ2-1 TRBV20-1 CSARDPRGAGIYNEQFF
TRBJ2-2 TRBV7-3 CASSPTSGGTGELFF
TRBJ1-5 TRBV12-3/TRBV12-4 CASSLLGQGGQPQHF
TRBJ1-2 TRBV20-1 CSANPPANYGYTF
TRBJ1-6 TRBV27 CASSLLAGVLNSPLHF
TRBJ1-2 TRBV4-3 CASSQERGQGYGYTF
TRBJ1-4 TRBV6-1 CASEEQGEKLFF
TRBJ2-5 TRBV2 CAVRGGSRETQYF
TRBJ2-1 TRBV5-1 CASSLGSSVTNEQFF
TRBJ1-6 TRBV12-3/TRBV12-4 CASSWDRRIHF
TRBJ2-2 TRBV5-1 CASSRLGDAELFF
TRBJ2-4 TRBV7-9 CASSSFGVAIAKNIQYF
TRBJ2-3 TRBV20-1 CSANSREGTADTQYF
TRBJ1-2 TRBV5-1 CASSPGGGLNYGYTF
TRBJ1-5 TRBV29-1 CSVRQGSTQPQHF
TRBJ2-2 TRBV20-1 CSAGRDSSTGELFF
TRBJ2-6 TRBV12-3/TRBV12-4 CASGGSGANVLTF
TRBJ1-1 TRBV20-1 CSARPIDGAFF